The sequence of this T cell receptor beta chain was determined in a study of cytomegalovirus exposure and HLA in healthy donors. The PCR was carried out with 60 Vbeta primers and 13 Jbeta primers. Some clones are missing from TCRdb's copy, which holds only in-frame ones; the method was immunoSEQ multiplex PCR. The top ten hold approximately 1.8% of the sample, which has approximately 170,000 clones, 80% to 85% seen once. The CDR3 contains 16 residues. V lost 1 base and J 0 bases, leaving 10 bases between the germline ends. Per germline, CDR1 MGHDK and CDR2 SYGVNS. Study results and caveats: The study labeled fewer than 200 TCR beta chains cytomegalovirus-associated.

This clone was detected once. Antigen specificity is unknown. The origin of this receptor is a human donor in good health. The chain combines TRBV25-1 with TRBJ1-3; no clear D gene. The material sequenced was PBMCs. This chain's CDR3 is CASSEFSNFSGNTIYF. CDR3 DNA: TGTGCCAGCAGTGAATTTAGCAATTTCTCTGGAAACACCATATATTTT.